The entry that follows covers one T cell receptor beta chain sequence. This clone was seen a few times. The target of this receptor is not known. No much larger clone exists at a distance of one base, and base qualities are not known. The CDR1 and CDR2 encoded by the germline V gene are SNHLY and FYNNEI. The CDR3 runs 14 residues from the cysteine to the phenylalanine. Solely the CDR3 DNA is kept, with 42 bases framed from the first base. V sheds 3 bases and J sheds 10 bases, leaving 18 bases between their ends. This entry comes from a study of cytomegalovirus exposure and HLA in healthy donors (dated by TCRdb to 2017 to 2019). About the study as a whole: According to an earlier analysis of 587 of the donors, about 179 million T cells yielded 100 million or so unique TCR beta sequences and more than 250 Gb of sequence data. An early release covering roughly 580 HLA-typed donors comprised around 300 gigabases of sequencing data and approximately 85 million unique TCR sequences. Among the roughly 400 genotyped donors, 75% to 90% belonged to the genetic ancestry cluster associated with self-reported Caucasian donors. The aim of the study was to test whether cataloging public T cell receptors could identify signatures of past pathogen exposure. The study profiled the T cell repertoires of more than 500 subjects by immunosequencing and related them to cytomegalovirus serostatus. Besides the first cohort of under 700 subjects, a separate validation cohort made up of roughly 130 different subjects was used. High-throughput TCR immunosequencing, statistical association of individual TCRs with disease status, and machine learning were combined to predict cytomegalovirus infection status. To study patterns of TCR occurrence, a later analysis re-analyzed previously published TCR beta repertoires from under 750 donors and added high-resolution HLA genotyping. Rather than drawing on any new phenotypic data, the later analysis identified candidate immune exposures from TCR beta sequences and the way those sequences occurred across donors. In an earlier analysis of 587 of the donors, high-throughput TCR beta sequencing was used to judge whether each TCR beta V gene segment behaved as functional or pseudogenic. Donor age, sex, ethnicity and CMV serostatus were compiled alongside the repertoire data. A later genetic analysis used genome-wide SNP genotypes for about 60% of the roughly 700 donors, treating that subset as a discovery cohort. Every discovery cohort repertoire had been produced on one sequencing platform. HLA typing included class I and class II loci at four-digit resolution. Typing coverage varied by locus: roughly 620-640 donors for A, B, C, DRB1 and DQB1; 522 for DQA1; over 600 for DPA1; approximately 450 for DPB1. Roughly 5 DR-DQ haplotypes were handled as single units for association and clustering, since linkage in the cohort was strong. On average, roughly 250,000 unique TCR beta nucleotide sequences were sequenced per donor among 398 genotyped donors of the cohort, with 15% to 20% of those sequences being non-productive.

The cohort comprised hundreds of healthy bone marrow donors. At the time of sampling, all cohort members were nominally healthy, though unrecorded immune exposures were likely present. The donor was CMV seropositive and was included in the group of 289 seropositive cohort members. A peripheral blood sample was provided by each donor, and peripheral blood mononuclear cells were used for TCR beta sequencing. The Qiagen DNeasy Blood Extraction Kit was used to extract genomic DNA from the blood cell samples. Overall study results and their limits: According to a later analysis, TCR association rates differed among HLA loci, with DRB1 alleles showing the most associated TCRs and HLA-C alleles showing the fewest. According to a later analysis, parvovirus B19, influenza, CMV and Epstein-Barr virus appeared linked to several top co-occurrence clusters. The study listed 150 to 200 TCR beta chains as associated with cytomegalovirus. Roughly 15 rarely observed V segments, including chromosome 9 orphons, were excluded from the earlier analysis of approximately 500 of the donors because counts were too low. Immune exposure information for the cohort was limited to CMV serostatus. The cohort was sequenced for TCR beta chains only, and without alpha or paired-chain data the features that could be detected were limited. According to a later analysis, most CMV-associated TCR beta chains appeared to be HLA-restricted, and the HLA associations seemed to be driven largely by CMV exposure. An association between a missense DCLRE1C variant and V-gene and J-gene trimming of TCR beta chains was found in a later genetic analysis and replicated in an independent cohort. Most TCR sequences were seen in very few donors, while some public TCRs were found in many individuals. In both the original and validation cohorts, the classifier was reported to diagnose cytomegalovirus status with high specificity and sensitivity. A further reported finding was that TCR beta sequences accurately predicted the HLA-A and HLA-B alleles for most subjects in the first cohort. A cluster of highly shared sequence variants was judged likely to be a technical artifact of the sequencing pipeline. In vitro tests confirmed that a few of the cytomegalovirus-associated TCR beta chains recognize cytomegalovirus antigens. A later analysis found that HLA-associated TCR beta chains were more clonally expanded and had lower generation probabilities than equally common non-associated chains. In an earlier analysis of approximately 600 of the donors, most TCR beta V segments were observed in productive rearrangements about 87% or about 30% of the time, broadly matching IMGT annotations. Because HLA typing was missing for some donors at each locus, association tests included only the typed subset. Assigning TCR associations to individual alleles was difficult when HLA alleles, especially DR and DQ, strongly co-occurred. Sequencing depth was assumed to be roughly uniform across donors in the presence/absence analyses, though that assumption may not hold. The authors suggested that the approach could potentially be extended to other disease states and immunological phenotypes. According to a later genetic analysis, donors in an Asian-associated ancestry cluster had fewer N-insertions in productive TCRs than the roughly 670-donor mean. At a false discovery rate of 0.05, a later analysis linked under 20,000 TCR beta sequences to specific HLA alleles. The 87-base-pair reads could not distinguish some IMGT-functional V segments, including TRBV6-2 and TRBV6-3, so those segments were excluded. Linkage disequilibrium might explain the correlated functional status among segregating V segments, but an unknown experimental factor could not be ruled out.

Library preparation used the immunoSEQ multiplex PCR assay. For the multiplex PCR, a mixture combining 60 forward primers for TCR Vbeta segments and 13 reverse primers for TCR Jbeta segments was used. The CDR3 region of rearranged TCR beta genes was amplified from genomic DNA with a multiplex PCR assay. Amplified TCR beta libraries were sequenced as 87-base-pair reads on the Illumina HiSeq System. Per the authors' processing: Across the 500 to 750 repertoires, a later analysis counted approximately 75 million unique TCR beta chains, roughly 11 million of which were shared by at least two donors. To remove PCR and sequencing errors, raw reads were error-corrected and collapsed into unique sequences using a nearest-neighbor algorithm that merged closely related sequences. Alignment of CDR3 sequences to IMGT reference sequences was used to assign V, D and J gene segments. For a sequence to be retained, a match of at least six nucleotides was required to both a V gene segment and a J gene segment. A rearrangement counted as productive if the CDR3 had no stop codons and remained in frame with V and J, and every other rearrangement counted as non-productive. CDR3 was defined according to IMGT convention as the region running from the second conserved V-encoded cysteine to the conserved J-encoded phenylalanine. The earlier analysis of about 590 of the donors excluded sequences that lacked an unambiguous match to a single V gene segment. In an earlier analysis of approximately 590 of the donors, V segments were called functional above 56.7% productive rearrangements and were called segregating when the between-donor standard deviation exceeded 5%. A statistical classification framework was built to diagnose cytomegalovirus status from the catalog of TCR beta chain sequences. V and J gene assignment, in a later analysis, came from comparing TCR nucleotide sequences with IMGT/GENE-DB human TR gene sequences. The TCRdist pipeline was used in a later analysis to assign CDR3 sequences and most-parsimonious VDJ recombination scenarios. In a later analysis, every TCR beta chain was defined by the combination of its CDR3 amino acid sequence and its V-gene family, and reads without a unique V-gene family were dropped. As a way to deal with suspected cross-contamination and a sequencing artifact, a later analysis dropped 500 to 700 nucleotide sequences that were highly shared and had low generation probability. In a later analysis, a clonal expansion index was calculated for each public chain from normalized within-repertoire ranks of inferred template counts. Generation probabilities in a later analysis came from a VDJ recombination model fitted to out-of-frame rearrangements, and those results were checked against IGoR. Hypergeometric tests were used in a later analysis to score TCR-TCR, TCR-HLA and TCR-CMV co-occurrence, with a repertoire-size bias correction applied to the TCR pairs. A later analysis estimated false discovery rates by permuting HLA or CMV assignments 20 times. In a later analysis, co-occurring TCRs were grouped using DBSCAN, with TCRdist sequence similarity added in when clustering inside HLA-allele-positive subsets. For co-occurrence clustering, repertoires with fewer than 30,000 or more than 120,000 public chains were excluded, along with 5 or 6 repertoires with anomalous nucleotide sharing. TCRdb retrieved this table from immuneACCESS and kept in-frame rearrangements only. Not all clones are present; in checked studies, unresolved V genes account for under half, and no reason is known for the remainder. That table supplies the V and J calls and clone size; D and trimming were determined from the DNA. The sample has nearly 100,000 clones on record, 65% to 85% of them singletons. In total, the top ten clones hold roughly 19% of the sample.

The origin of this receptor is a woman in her sixties or seventies in good health and CMV-seropositive. Recombination linked TRBV2 to TRBJ1-1, and the D gene may be TRBD1, 6 bases matching. The sample taken for sequencing was PBMCs. The base sequence is TGTGCCAGCAGTGATAGGGGGGGCCTCAGGTCAGCTTTCTTT. Its product reads: CASSDRGGLRSAFF.